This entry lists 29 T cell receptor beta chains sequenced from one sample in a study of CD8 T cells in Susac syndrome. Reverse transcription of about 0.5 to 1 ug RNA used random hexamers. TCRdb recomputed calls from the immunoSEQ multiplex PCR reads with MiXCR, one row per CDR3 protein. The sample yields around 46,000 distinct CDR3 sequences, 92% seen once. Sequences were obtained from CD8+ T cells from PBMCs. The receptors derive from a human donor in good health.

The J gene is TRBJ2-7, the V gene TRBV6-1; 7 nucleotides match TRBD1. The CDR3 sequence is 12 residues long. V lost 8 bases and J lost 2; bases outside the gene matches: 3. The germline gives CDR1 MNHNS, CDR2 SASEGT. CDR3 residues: CASGQVPYEQYF. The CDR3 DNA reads TGTGCCAGCGGACAGGTTCCCTACGAGCAGTACTTC.

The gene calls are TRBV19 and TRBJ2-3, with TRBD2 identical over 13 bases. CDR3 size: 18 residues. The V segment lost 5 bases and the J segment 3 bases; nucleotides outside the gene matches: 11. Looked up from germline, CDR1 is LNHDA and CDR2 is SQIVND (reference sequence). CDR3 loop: CASSPRTSGRGATDTQYF. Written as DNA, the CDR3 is TGTGCCAGTAGTCCCCGGACTAGCGGGAGAGGGGCAACAGATACGCAGTATTTT.

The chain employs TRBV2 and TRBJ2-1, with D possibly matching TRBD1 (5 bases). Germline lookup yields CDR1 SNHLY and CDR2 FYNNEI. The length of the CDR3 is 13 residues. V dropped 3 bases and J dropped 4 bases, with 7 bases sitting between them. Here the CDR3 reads CASSDGQYNEQFF. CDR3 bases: TGTGCCAGCAGTGATGGACAATACAATGAGCAGTTCTTC.

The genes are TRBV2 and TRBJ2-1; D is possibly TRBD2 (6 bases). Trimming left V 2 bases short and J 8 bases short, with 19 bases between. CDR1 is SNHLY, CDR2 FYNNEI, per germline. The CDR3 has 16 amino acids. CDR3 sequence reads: CASSESFRGIKDEQFF. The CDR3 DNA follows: TGTGCCAGCAGTGAATCATTCCGCGGGATAAAGGATGAGCAGTTCTTC.

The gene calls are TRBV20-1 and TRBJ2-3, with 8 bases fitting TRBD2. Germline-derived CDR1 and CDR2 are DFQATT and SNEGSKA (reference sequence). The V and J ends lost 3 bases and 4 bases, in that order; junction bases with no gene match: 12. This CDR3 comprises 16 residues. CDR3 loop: CSAREAGGPESDTQYF. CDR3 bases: TGCAGTGCTAGGGAGGCGGGAGGACCGGAGTCAGATACGCAGTATTTT.

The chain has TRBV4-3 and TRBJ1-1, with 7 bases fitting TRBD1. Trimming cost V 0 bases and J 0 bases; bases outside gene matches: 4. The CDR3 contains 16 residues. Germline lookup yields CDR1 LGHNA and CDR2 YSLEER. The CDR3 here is CASSQDRQGLNTEAFF. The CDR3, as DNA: TGCGCCAGCAGCCAAGATCGACAGGGTCTGAACACTGAAGCTTTCTTT.

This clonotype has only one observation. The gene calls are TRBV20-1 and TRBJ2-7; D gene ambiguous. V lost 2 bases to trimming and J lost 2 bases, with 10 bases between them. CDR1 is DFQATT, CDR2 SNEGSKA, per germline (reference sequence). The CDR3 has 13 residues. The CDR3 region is CSARLARTYEQYF. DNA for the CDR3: TGCAGTGCTAGACTCGCTAGAACCTACGAGCAGTACTTC.

This CDR3 reads CASSQVLAGETQYF. For the CDR3, the DNA is TGCGCCAGCAGCCAGGTACTAGCAGGAGAGACCCAGTACTTC. The gene calls are TRBV4-1 and TRBJ2-5, with a weak D call TRBD2 (6 bases). Trimming cost V 3 bases and J 4 bases, with 12 bases left between them. The V gene's germline CDR1 is MGHRA and CDR2 YSYEKL. The CDR3 extends over 14 amino acids.

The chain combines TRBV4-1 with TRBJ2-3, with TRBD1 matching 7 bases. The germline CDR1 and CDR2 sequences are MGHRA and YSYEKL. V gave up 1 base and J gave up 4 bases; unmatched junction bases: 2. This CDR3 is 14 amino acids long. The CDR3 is CASSQAQGADTQYF. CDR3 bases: TGCGCCAGCAGCCAAGCCCAGGGGGCAGATACGCAGTATTTT.

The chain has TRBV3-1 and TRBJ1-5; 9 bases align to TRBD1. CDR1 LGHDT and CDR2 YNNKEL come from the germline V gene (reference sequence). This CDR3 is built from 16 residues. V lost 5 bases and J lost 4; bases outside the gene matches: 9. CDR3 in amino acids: CASSSRGTGTNQPQHF. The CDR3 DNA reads TGTGCCAGCAGCTCACGAGGGACAGGGACTAATCAGCCCCAGCATTTT.

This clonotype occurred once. CDR3 in DNA: TGCAGTGCTAGAGATCTCATTGGGCTAGCGGGAGACAATGAGCAGTTCTTC. It encodes CSARDLIGLAGDNEQFF. This chain links TRBV20-1 with TRBJ2-1, with 10 bases lining up with TRBD2. The trim removed 0 bases at V and 5 bases at J, leaving 10 bases unmatched. CDR1 is DFQATT and CDR2 is SNEGSKA in the germline V gene (reference sequence). This CDR3 comprises 17 residues.

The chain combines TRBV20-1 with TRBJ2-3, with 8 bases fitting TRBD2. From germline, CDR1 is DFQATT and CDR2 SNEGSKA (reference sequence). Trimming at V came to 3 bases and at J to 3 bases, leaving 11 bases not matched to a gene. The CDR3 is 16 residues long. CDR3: CSARRPAGDETDTQYF. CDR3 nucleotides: TGCAGTGCTAGGCGCCCAGCGGGAGATGAGACAGATACGCAGTATTTT.

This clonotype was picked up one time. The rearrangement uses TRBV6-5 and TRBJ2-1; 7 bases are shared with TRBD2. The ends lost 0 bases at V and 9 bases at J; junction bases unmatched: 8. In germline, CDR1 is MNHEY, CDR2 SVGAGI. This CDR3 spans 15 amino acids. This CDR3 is CASSYSTIGEGEQFF. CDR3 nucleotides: TGTGCCAGCAGTTACTCCACGATAGGGGAGGGTGAGCAGTTCTTC.

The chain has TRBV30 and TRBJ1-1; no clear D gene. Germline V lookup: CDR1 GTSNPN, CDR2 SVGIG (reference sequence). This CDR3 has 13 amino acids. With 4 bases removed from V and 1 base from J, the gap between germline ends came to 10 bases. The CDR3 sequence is CAWNPERNTEAFF. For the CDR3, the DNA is TGTGCCTGGAACCCGGAACGGAACACTGAAGCTTTCTTT. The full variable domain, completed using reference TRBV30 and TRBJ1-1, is SQTIHQWPATLVQPVGSPLSLECTVEGTSNPNLYWYRQAAGRGLQLLFYSVGIGQISSEVPQNLSASRPQDRQFILSSKKLLLSDSGFYLCAWNPERNTEAFFGQGTRLTVV.

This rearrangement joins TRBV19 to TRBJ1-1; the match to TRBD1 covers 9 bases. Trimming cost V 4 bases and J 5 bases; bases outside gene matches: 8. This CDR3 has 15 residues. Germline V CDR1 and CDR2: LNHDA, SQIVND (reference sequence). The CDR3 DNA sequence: TGTGCCAGTAGTAGCGGACAGGGGTCGTGGACTGAAGCTTTCTTT. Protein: CASSSGQGSWTEAFF.

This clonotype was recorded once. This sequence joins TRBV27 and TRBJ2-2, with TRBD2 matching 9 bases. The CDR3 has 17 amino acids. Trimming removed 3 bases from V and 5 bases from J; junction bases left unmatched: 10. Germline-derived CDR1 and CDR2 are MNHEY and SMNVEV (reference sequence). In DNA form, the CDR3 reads TGTGCCAGCAGTTTGCTAGCGGGAACGCCTCGGACCGGGGAGCTGTTTTTT. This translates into CASSLLAGTPRTGELFF.

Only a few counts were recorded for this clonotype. CDR3 region: CATVGNPSYEQYF. CDR3 in DNA: TGTGCCACCGTAGGCAACCCCTCCTACGAGCAGTACTTC. The V and J genes are TRBV19 and TRBJ2-7; no firm D call. Germline lookup yields CDR1 LNHDA and CDR2 SQIVND (reference sequence). V was clipped by 10 bases and J by 0 bases, with 13 bases between them. The CDR3 is 13 amino acids.

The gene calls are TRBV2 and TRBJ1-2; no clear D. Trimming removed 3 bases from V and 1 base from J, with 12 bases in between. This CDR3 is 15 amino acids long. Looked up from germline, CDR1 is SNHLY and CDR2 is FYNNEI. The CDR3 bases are TGTGCCAGCAGTGATGAACAGAACTATAACTATGGCTACACCTTC. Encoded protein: CASSDEQNYNYGYTF.

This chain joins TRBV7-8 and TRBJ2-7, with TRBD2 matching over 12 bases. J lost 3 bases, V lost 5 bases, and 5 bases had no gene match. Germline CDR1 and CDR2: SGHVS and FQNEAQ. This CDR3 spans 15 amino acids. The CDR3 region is CASSVGTSGLYEQYF. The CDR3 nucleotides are TGTGCCAGCAGCGTCGGGACTAGCGGGCTCTACGAGCAGTACTTC. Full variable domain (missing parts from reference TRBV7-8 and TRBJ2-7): GAGVSQSPRYKVAKRGQDVALRCDPISGHVSLFWYQQALGQGPEFLTYFQNEAQLDKSGLPSDRFFAERPEGSVSTLKIQRTQQEDSAVYLCASSVGTSGLYEQYFGPGTRLTVT.

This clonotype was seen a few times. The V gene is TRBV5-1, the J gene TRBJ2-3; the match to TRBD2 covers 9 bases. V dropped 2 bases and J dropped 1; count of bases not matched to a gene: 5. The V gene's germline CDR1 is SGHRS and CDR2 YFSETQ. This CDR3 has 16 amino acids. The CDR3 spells CASSFSGSGGTDTQYF. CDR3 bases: TGCGCCAGCAGCTTTAGCGGGAGTGGTGGCACAGATACGCAGTATTTT.

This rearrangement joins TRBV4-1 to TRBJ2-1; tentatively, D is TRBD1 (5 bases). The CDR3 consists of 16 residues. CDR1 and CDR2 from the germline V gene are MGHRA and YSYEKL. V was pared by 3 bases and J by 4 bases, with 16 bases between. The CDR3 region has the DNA TGCGCCAGCAGCCAGGCCTCAGGGCAAGGTTACAATGAGCAGTTCTTC. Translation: CASSQASGQGYNEQFF.

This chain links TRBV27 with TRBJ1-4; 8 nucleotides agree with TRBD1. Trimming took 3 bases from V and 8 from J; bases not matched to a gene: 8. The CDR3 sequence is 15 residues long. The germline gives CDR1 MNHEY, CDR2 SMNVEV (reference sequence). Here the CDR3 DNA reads TGTGCCAGCAGTTTGCAACCGGACAGGGCGGAAAAACTGTTTTTT. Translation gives CASSLQPDRAEKLFF.

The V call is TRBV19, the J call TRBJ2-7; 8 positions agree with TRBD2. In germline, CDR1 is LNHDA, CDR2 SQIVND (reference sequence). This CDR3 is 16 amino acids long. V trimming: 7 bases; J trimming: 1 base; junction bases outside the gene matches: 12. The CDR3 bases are TGTGCCAGTACGCCTAGCGGGCTATCCATATCCTACGAGCAGTACTTC. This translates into CASTPSGLSISYEQYF.

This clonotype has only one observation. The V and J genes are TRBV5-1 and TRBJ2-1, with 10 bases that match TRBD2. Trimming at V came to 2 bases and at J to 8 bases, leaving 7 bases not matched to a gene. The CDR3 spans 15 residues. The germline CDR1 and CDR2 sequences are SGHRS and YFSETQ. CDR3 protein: CASSFSAGGGDEQFF. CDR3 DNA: TGCGCCAGCAGCTTCTCAGCGGGAGGGGGGGATGAGCAGTTCTTC.

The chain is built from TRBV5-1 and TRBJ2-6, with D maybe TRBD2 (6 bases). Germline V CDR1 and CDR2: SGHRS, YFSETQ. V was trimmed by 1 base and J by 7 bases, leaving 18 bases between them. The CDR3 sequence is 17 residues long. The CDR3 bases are TGCGCCAGCAGCTTGAGCGGACTAACTAAGGGCGCCAACGTCCTGACTTTC. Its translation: CASSLSGLTKGANVLTF.

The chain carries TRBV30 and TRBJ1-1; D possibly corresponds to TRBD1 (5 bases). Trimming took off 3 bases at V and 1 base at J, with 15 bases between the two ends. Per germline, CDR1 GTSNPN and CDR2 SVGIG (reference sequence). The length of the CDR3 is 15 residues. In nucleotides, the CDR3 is TGTGCCTGGAGACCACGCAGGGAACCGAACACTGAAGCTTTCTTT. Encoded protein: CAWRPRREPNTEAFF.

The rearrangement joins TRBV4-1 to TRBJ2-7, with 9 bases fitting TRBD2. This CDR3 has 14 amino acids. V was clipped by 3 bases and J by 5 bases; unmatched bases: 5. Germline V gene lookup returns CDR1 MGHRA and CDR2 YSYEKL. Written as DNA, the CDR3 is TGCGCCAGCAGCCAGCGGGGGGGCGTAAACGAGCAGTACTTC. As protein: CASSQRGGVNEQYF.

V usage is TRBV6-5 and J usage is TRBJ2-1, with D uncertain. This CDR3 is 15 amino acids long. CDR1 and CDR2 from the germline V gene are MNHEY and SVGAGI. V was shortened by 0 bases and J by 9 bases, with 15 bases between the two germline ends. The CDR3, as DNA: TGTGCCAGCAGTTACTCGCAACTTCTAACATCTGAGCAGTTCTTC. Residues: CASSYSQLLTSEQFF.

The CDR3 sequence: CASSKGQYEQYF. In DNA, the CDR3 is TGTGCCAGCAGCAAGGGCCAATACGAGCAGTACTTC. This sequence joins TRBV7-9 and TRBJ2-7; D gene ambiguous. The CDR3 spans 12 residues. V was pared by 5 bases and J by 4 bases, with 9 bases between. The germline CDR1 and CDR2 sequences are SEHNR and FQNEAQ (reference sequence).